This passage covers 20 T cell receptor beta chains from one sample sequenced in a study of technical replicates of blood from a handful of donors. Assay: immunoSEQ multiplex PCR; the TCRdb copy retains only in-frame clones and omits some. The table lists some 74,000 clones, approximately 89% of them singletons, with about 0.41% in the top ten. The sequenced sample consisted of T cells isolated from PBMCs. Receptors were obtained from a human donor in good health.

The CDR3 region has the DNA TGTGCCAGCAGTCCCGGGACAGGGCAAGAGACCCAGTACTTC. Amino acid sequence: CASSPGTGQETQYF. The gene calls are TRBV28 and TRBJ2-5; TRBD1 agrees at 9 bases. CDR3 length equals 14 residues. CDR1 is MDHEN and CDR2 is SYDVKM in the germline V gene. V was pared by 5 bases and J by 2 bases, with 3 bases of the junction left unmatched.

V is TRBV15 and J is TRBJ1-1; D is ambiguous. CDR1 is LNHNV and CDR2 is YYDKDF in the germline V gene (reference sequence). This CDR3 comprises 13 residues. Trimming took 8 bases from V and 5 from J, leaving 15 bases between them. This CDR3 is CATSGTGWTEAFF. For the CDR3, the DNA is TGTGCCACCTCAGGCACGGGGTGGACTGAAGCTTTCTTT. Full variable domain (missing parts from reference TRBV15 and TRBJ1-1): DAMVIQNPRYQVTQFGKPVTLSCSQTLNHNVMYWYQQKSSQAPKLLFHYYDKDFNNEADTPDNFQSRRPNTSFCFLDIRSPGLGDTAMYLCATSGTGWTEAFFGQGTRLTVV.

This clone was observed a single time. The rearrangement uses TRBV11-2 and TRBJ2-1, with a weak D call TRBD1 (5 bases). V lost 0 bases to trimming and J lost 13 bases, with 13 bases between them. The CDR3 runs to 13 residues. In germline, CDR1 is SGHAT, CDR2 FQNNGV. The CDR3 protein is CASSLDRAPLQFF. CDR3 sequence (DNA): TGTGCCAGCAGCTTAGACAGGGCGCCGTTACAGTTCTTC.

This clone is a singleton in its sample. V and J are TRBV9 and TRBJ1-2, with D unresolved. The V and J ends lost 0 bases and 0 bases respectively, with 24 bases between them. The CDR3 consists of 20 residues. CDR1 and CDR2 (germline): SGDLS, YYNGEE. CDR3 protein: CASSVGQATTTRPANYGYTF. The CDR3 bases are TGTGCCAGCAGCGTAGGACAAGCGACTACGACTAGACCAGCTAACTATGGCTACACCTTC.

The gene calls are TRBV9 and TRBJ2-3; TRBD1 might be the D (5 bases). Germline V gives CDR1 SGDLS, CDR2 YYNGEE. Trimming stripped 0 bases from V and 0 bases from J, with 11 bases between. The CDR3 covers 16 residues. CDR3 residues: CASSVEVGQSTDTQYF. CDR3 nucleotides: TGTGCCAGCAGCGTAGAGGTAGGACAAAGCACAGATACGCAGTATTTT.

V gene TRBV5-1 combines with J gene TRBJ1-1, with 7 positions matching TRBD1. Germline V gene lookup returns CDR1 SGHRS and CDR2 YFSETQ. The CDR3 runs 15 residues. The V segment lost 2 bases and the J segment 0 bases; nucleotides outside the gene matches: 4. CDR3 protein: CASSLDRAMNTEAFF. The CDR3 DNA is TGCGCCAGCAGCTTAGACAGGGCCATGAACACTGAAGCTTTCTTT.

Here the CDR3 reads CASSEGQGLPQHF. The CDR3 DNA follows: TGTGCCAGCAGTGAGGGACAGGGTTTGCCCCAGCATTTT. The chain employs TRBV2 and TRBJ1-5, with 9 bases aligning to TRBD1. With V trimmed by 3 bases and J by 9 bases, 3 bases remained unmatched. This CDR3 has 13 residues. Per germline, CDR1 SNHLY and CDR2 FYNNEI. Together with reference TRBV2 and TRBJ1-5, the CDR3 gives the full variable domain: EPEVTQTPSHQVTQMGQEVILRCVPISNHLYFYWYRQILGQKVEFLVSFYNNEISEKSEIFDDQFSVERPDGSNFTLKIRSTKLEDSAMYFCASSEGQGLPQHFGDGTRLSIL.

The chain employs TRBV7-9 and TRBJ1-5; the match to TRBD1 covers 7 bases. The V gene's germline CDR1 is SEHNR and CDR2 FQNEAQ (reference sequence). Unmatched junction bases numbered 6, after V lost 1 base and J lost 6 bases. CDR3 length equals 15 residues. The CDR3 coding sequence is TGTGCCAGCAGCTTAGGCGGGACAGTCCTTCAGCCCCAGCATTTT. It yields the protein CASSLGGTVLQPQHF.

The gene calls are TRBV27 and TRBJ1-5; D perhaps matches TRBD1 (6 bases). Per germline, CDR1 MNHEY and CDR2 SMNVEV (reference sequence). V dropped 7 bases and J dropped 6 bases, with 16 bases sitting between them. The CDR3 runs to 14 residues. The CDR3: CASNLQGQGQPQHF. The CDR3 coding sequence is TGTGCCAGCAACCTACAGGGTCAGGGTCAGCCCCAGCATTTT.

CDR3 region: CSVEVVSRGGYTF. CDR3 nucleotide sequence: TGCAGCGTTGAAGTCGTGAGTCGGGGAGGCTACACCTTC. The V gene is TRBV29-1, the J gene TRBJ1-2; D gene ambiguous. CDR3 length equals 13 residues. CDR1 is SQVTM and CDR2 is ANQGSEA in the germline V gene. Trimming took off 1 base at V and 8 bases at J, with 14 bases between the two ends. The whole variable domain, remainder taken from reference TRBV29-1 and TRBJ1-2, is SAVISQKPSRDICQRGTSLTIQCQVDSQVTMMFWYRQQPGQSLTLIATANQGSEATYESGFVIDKFPISRPNLTFSTLTVSNMSPEDSSIYLCSVEVVSRGGYTFGSGTRLTVV.

This sequence joins TRBV29-1 and TRBJ2-7; 9 bases are shared with TRBD1. The germline gives CDR1 SQVTM, CDR2 ANQGSEA. The CDR3 consists of 14 residues. The J segment lost 5 bases and the V segment lost 5 bases, leaving 10 bases of the junction unmatched. The CDR3 here is CSVSAAGTGNEQYF. CDR3 bases: TGCAGCGTTTCGGCAGCCGGGACAGGGAACGAGCAGTACTTC.

This rearrangement joins TRBV18 to TRBJ2-7; the D gene is possibly TRBD1 (6 bases). V lost 0 bases and J lost 0, with 15 bases in between. Germline assignment: CDR1 KGHSH and CDR2 LQKENI. This CDR3 is built from 17 residues. CDR3 sequence (DNA): TGTGCCAGCTCACCACCATACCAGCAGGGGCTCTCCTACGAGCAGTACTTC. Its protein is CASSPPYQQGLSYEQYF.

This chain connects TRBV11-3 to TRBJ2-7; maybe TRBD2 (5 bases). The germline V gene encodes CDR1 SGHNT and CDR2 YENEEA. The CDR3 covers 14 residues. Trimming took off 0 bases at V and 0 bases at J, with 6 bases between the two ends. The CDR3 spells CASSLEGLSYEQYF. As DNA, the CDR3 is TGTGCCAGCAGCTTAGAAGGACTCTCCTACGAGCAGTACTTC.

This chain uses TRBV12-2 with TRBJ2-7; the DNA was not compared with TRBD1, the D call given in the table. TRBV12-2 corresponds to a pseudogene. The CDR3 length is 16 residues. DNA of the CDR3: TGTGCAAGTCGCTTAGTAAGGGGGCAGGGGAGCTACGAGCAGTACTTC. Encoded protein: CASRLVRGQGSYEQYF.

The chain links TRBV6-1 to TRBJ1-4; D unclear. CDR1 MNHNS and CDR2 SASEGT come from the germline V gene. V was pared by 5 bases and J by 2 bases, with 9 bases between. The CDR3 covers 14 residues. The DNA of the CDR3 is TGTGCCAGCAGTTGGAGGGCCACTAATGAAAAACTGTTTTTT. Protein sequence: CASSWRATNEKLFF.

The chain joins TRBV7-2 to TRBJ2-1; a weak D match, TRBD2 (5 bases). The V gene's germline CDR1 is SGHTA and CDR2 FQGNSA. CDR3 length equals 14 residues. The germline V and J ends were trimmed by 0 bases and 15 bases, with 18 bases remaining between them. CDR3 region: CASSLAVRAGGGFF. CDR3 sequence (DNA): TGTGCCAGCAGCTTAGCGGTCCGGGCGGGCGGAGGGTTCTTC. The variable domain in full, with the rest retrieved from reference TRBV7-2 and TRBJ2-1, is GAGVSQSPSNKVTEKGKDVELRCDPISGHTALYWYRQSLGQGLEFLIYFQGNSAPDKSGLPSDRFSAERTGGSVSTLTIQRTQQEDSAVYLCASSLAVRAGGGFFGPGTRLTVL.

J is TRBJ2-6 and V is TRBV10-3, with no clear D. This CDR3 spans 15 amino acids. The germline V and J ends were trimmed by 2 bases and 0 bases, with 5 bases remaining between them. From germline, CDR1 is ENHRY and CDR2 SYGVKD. CDR3 sequence: CAISEPSSGANVLTF. The CDR3 coding sequence is TGTGCCATCAGTGAGCCGAGCTCTGGGGCCAACGTCCTGACTTTC.

This clone was seen once. The rearrangement joins TRBV6-6 to TRBJ1-1; D gene uncertain. The length of the CDR3 is 12 residues. Germline CDR1 MNHNY, CDR2 SVGAGI (reference sequence). Trimming stripped 4 bases from V and 1 base from J, with 4 bases between. The CDR3: CASSWANTEAFF. As DNA, the CDR3 is TGTGCCAGCAGTTGGGCGAACACTGAAGCTTTCTTT.

CDR3 region: CASSQDHEGEQNTQYF. The CDR3, as DNA: TGTGCCAGCAGCCAAGATCATGAGGGAGAGCAGAATACGCAGTATTTT. The chain recombines TRBV4-2 with TRBJ2-3, with D perhaps TRBD2 (5 bases). V lost 0 bases, J lost 7 bases, and 17 bases lay in between. CDR1 is LGHNA and CDR2 is YNFKEQ in the germline V gene. The CDR3 has 16 amino acids.

This chain joins TRBV19 and TRBJ2-5; 8 bases match TRBD2. This CDR3 has 15 amino acids. CDR1 LNHDA and CDR2 SQIVND come from the germline V gene (reference sequence). Germline trimming cut 10 bases from V and 4 bases from J; bases unmatched to any gene: 14. The CDR3 spells CATSQSGAGGETQYF. DNA of the CDR3: TGTGCCACCTCTCAAAGCGGGGCGGGGGGAGAGACCCAGTACTTC.